These 6 T cell receptor beta chains were all obtained from the same sample, sequenced in a study of blood T cell repertoires in COVID-19 (dated by TCRdb to 2019 to 2021). Libraries came from the immunoSEQ multiplex PCR assay. The immuneACCESS repertoire file appears here via TCRdb, limited to in-frame rearrangements. These files lack a portion of the clones; in checked studies, under half of the deficit traces to unresolved V genes, and the cause of the others is not known. The sample table shows 120,000 to 150,000 clones, and about 87% are seen once. The top ten hold about 28% of the sample. Sequenced input: peripheral blood. These receptors came from a human donor in a cohort sampled during active COVID-19.

The chain carries TRBV4-2 and TRBJ1-2; D not certain. Trimming left V 0 bases short and J 4 bases short, with 9 bases between. Germline assignment: CDR1 LGHNA and CDR2 YNFKEQ. The CDR3 is 14 amino acids. CDR3 sequence: CASSQDFPSYGYTF. The CDR3 nucleotides are TGTGCCAGCAGCCAAGATTTCCCCTCCTATGGCTACACCTTC.

V and J are TRBV3-1 (or the pseudogene TRBV3-2) and TRBJ1-5; possibly TRBD1 for D (5 bases). The CDR3 sequence is 13 residues long. Germline assignment: CDR1 LGHDT and CDR2 YNNKEL (reference sequence). V was clipped by 0 bases and J by 7 bases, with 7 bases between them. CDR3 loop: CASSQDRGQPQHF. Written as DNA, the CDR3 is TGTGCCAGCAGCCAAGATAGGGGCCAGCCCCAGCATTTT.

The chain has TRBV9 and TRBJ1-2, with a weak D call TRBD1 (5 bases). V lost 0 bases to trimming and J lost 14 bases, with 14 bases between them. Germline CDR1 is SGDLS and CDR2 is YYNGEE. The CDR3 spans 12 residues. CDR3 nucleotide sequence: TGTGCCAGCAGCGTAGTAGGGGCGGATAAGACCTTC. As protein: CASSVVGADKTF.

The gene calls are TRBV30 and TRBJ2-3; 9 positions agree with TRBD2. Germline V CDR1 and CDR2: GTSNPN, SVGIG (reference sequence). With V trimmed by 5 bases and J by 6 bases, 6 bases remained unmatched. The CDR3 runs 13 residues. CDR3 amino acids: CAWRLAGLDTQYF. For the CDR3, the DNA is TGTGCCTGGCGGCTAGCGGGGCTCGATACGCAGTATTTT.

V usage is TRBV6-2 or TRBV6-3 and J usage is TRBJ2-2; weak D call: TRBD1 (5 bases). This CDR3 contains 17 residues. CDR1 and CDR2 from the germline V gene are MNHEY and SVGEGT. Trimming removed 2 bases from V and 0 bases from J, with 13 bases in between. CDR3 residues: CASSYADRDPNTGELFF. The CDR3 coding sequence is TGTGCCAGCAGTTACGCCGACAGAGATCCGAACACCGGGGAGCTGTTTTTT.

V and J are TRBV5-1 and TRBJ1-1; 10 bases fit TRBD1. CDR1 SGHRS and CDR2 YFSETQ come from the germline V gene. This CDR3 has 13 amino acids. V shed 4 bases, J shed 12 bases, and the junction held 9 bases outside the gene matches. For the CDR3, the DNA is TGCGCCAGCAGCACCGACAGGGGGCAACGGACTTTCTTT. It yields the protein CASSTDRGQRTFF. Full variable domain (remainder filled in from reference TRBV5-1 and TRBJ1-1): KAGVTQTPRYLIKTRGQQVTLSCSPISGHRSVSWYQQTPGQGLQFLFEYFSETQRNKGNFPGRFSGRQFSNSRSEMNVSTLELGDSALYLCASSTDRGQRTFFGQGTRLTVV.